This T cell receptor beta chain was identified during a study of blood T cells in healthy people across ages (dated by TCRdb to the mid-2010s). As for the study more broadly: Template switching captured roughly one uniquely barcoded TCR beta cDNA molecule per two T cells in model experiments. Age-related changes in TCR beta repertoire diversity were measured in the study by deep sequencing normalized with unique cDNA molecular identifiers. Donors were grouped into four age groups: young (average approximately 15 years), middle-aged (roughly 37), aged (around 60) and long-lived (about 90). To avoid experimental bias, donors of different ages were randomly spread across the sequencing lanes. Two additional independent replicas of 1 million unique cDNA reads from the same blood draw were analyzed for two donors (one aged 18 to 30 and one aged 80 or older).

Here is what the overall study found, with its caveats: Compared with the aged group, more naive CD4+ T cells, fewer expanded clones and increased TCR diversity were shown by the long-lived group, suggesting age selection. Conclusive comparison of naive and antigen-experienced compartments was prevented by the profiling of bulk unsorted PBMCs. Observed TCR beta diversity correlated strongly with the percentage of naive T cells measured by flow cytometry. Total diversity estimates from one million sequenced T cells were considered lower bounds and underestimates. As age increased, observed TCR beta diversity per million T cells dropped in a roughly linear way, and a significant reduction was already evident by age approximately 40. Because the CMV infection status of the donors was unknown, age-related changes in expanded clonotypes may potentially have been confounded.

Systemically healthy Caucasian individuals from Russia, 35 to 50 in total and aged 6 to 90 years, were included as donors. Each donor gave 8 to 10 milliliters of peripheral blood, collected into EDTA-treated Vacutainer tubes. Ficoll-Paque density-gradient centrifugation was used to isolate PBMCs, with at least 6.5 million per sample. Trizol reagent was used to extract total RNA from PBMCs, with at least 6 micrograms per sample. The percentages of naive CD45RAhigh/CD27high T cells were determined by flow cytometry on a PBMC aliquot from every donor. Library generation was performed with 5' RACE. Reads for this sample came from an Illumina HiSeq 2500. A second roughly 6 to 12 cycle PCR used a sample-barcoded 5' primer and a J-beta primer mix. A template-switch 5' adaptor carrying 12 random nucleotides introduced a unique molecular identifier onto each TCR beta cDNA molecule. Each sample yielded at least 2.5 million CDR3-containing paired-end reads. First-strand cDNA was synthesized from all RNA with the Mint cDNA synthesis kit, primed by a TRBC-specific oligonucleotide. All cDNA was treated with uracil-DNA glycosylase and then went through a first 18-cycle PCR with the universal primers M1SS and BC2_uni_R. As for how the authors treated the data: Normalization of each sample was performed by random selection of 1 million high-quality reads, each carrying a distinct molecular identifier. Reads sharing molecular identifiers were discarded rather than binned into consensus sequences. CDR3 identification, clonotype clustering and error correction used MiTCR with a Q25 quality threshold and the strictest error-elimination algorithm. Lower-bound total TCR beta diversity was estimated with a nonparametric unseen species model using Euler transformation. The public reads were reanalyzed by TCRdb: fastp trimming at Q25, MiXCR alignment, in-frame beta chains only. CDR3 protein duplicates are merged, each entry listing the most common genes and DNA. For this entry, the V and J calls and clone size follow TCRdb and not the study's own pipeline. This sample has 1.5 million to 2 million distinct CDR3 sequences in its table, and around 50% of those were observed once. The biggest ten clones account for over 2% of the sample.

About this clonotype itself: Its antigen is unknown. Within one base of it there is no much larger clone, and no base qualities were kept.

The germline V gene yields SGHTA for CDR1 and FQGTGA for CDR2. The CDR3, cysteine through phenylalanine, is 14 amino acids long. Solely the CDR3 DNA is kept, with 42 bases framed from the first base. V is pared back by 2 bases and J by 3 bases, with 10 bases lying between the germline termini. The sequenced material came from blood. Recombination joined TRBV7-3 with TRBJ1-2; no D gene can be assigned with confidence. The sequence derives from a woman aged 40-49 years in good health. The nucleotide sequence is given as TGTGCCAGCAGCTTATATGGGGAAGACTATGGCTACACCTTC. Its protein product is CASSLYGEDYGYTF.